This entry is about one T cell receptor (beta chain). Its antigen is unidentified. Trimming took 3 bases from V and 2 from J; bases not matched to a gene: 10. CDR1 and CDR2 (germline): LGHDT, YNNKEL (reference sequence). This CDR3 has 18 residues. Here immunoSEQ multiplex PCR was the method, and the copy in TCRdb shows in-frame clones only, minus some. The table shows fewer than 150,000 clones, with about 88% occurring only once. This sample is part of a study of T cell responses to AZD1222 COVID-19 vaccine. Overall study findings and caveats: Baseline serostatus was positive in only six AZD1222 recipients. Following two doses of AZD1222, Spike-specific TCR breadth and depth rose. The peak T cell response came first, and repertoires were sampled only after it. As reported, nearly half of all spike-specific TCRs target variant regions that are unmutated.

The receptor's source is an adult who received the AZD1222 COVID-19 vaccine. The material sequenced was peripheral blood, taken 28 days after the second AZD1222 dose. The V gene is TRBV3-1 (or the pseudogene TRBV3-2), the J gene TRBJ2-4; 10 nucleotides line up with TRBD2. In DNA, the CDR3 is TGTGCCAGCAGCCACCGCAGGACTAGCGGATTGTCCAAAAACATTCAGTACTTC. Amino acids: CASSHRRTSGLSKNIQYF.